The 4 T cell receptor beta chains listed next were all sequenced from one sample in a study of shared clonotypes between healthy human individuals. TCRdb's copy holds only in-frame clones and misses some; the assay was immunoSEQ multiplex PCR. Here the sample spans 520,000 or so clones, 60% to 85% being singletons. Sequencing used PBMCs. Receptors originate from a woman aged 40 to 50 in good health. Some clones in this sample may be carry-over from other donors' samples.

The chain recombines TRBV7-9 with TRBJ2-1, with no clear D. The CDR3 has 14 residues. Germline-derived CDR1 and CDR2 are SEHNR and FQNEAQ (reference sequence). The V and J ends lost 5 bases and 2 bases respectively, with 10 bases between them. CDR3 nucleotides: TGTGCCAGCAGCATCGGGTTCCCCTACAATGAGCAGTTCTTC. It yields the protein CASSIGFPYNEQFF. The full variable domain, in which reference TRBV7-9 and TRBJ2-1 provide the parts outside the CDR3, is DTGVSQNPRHKITKRGQNVTFRCDPISEHNRLYWYRQTLGQGPEFLTYFQNEAQLEKSRLLSDRFSAERPKGSFSTLEIQRTEQGDSAMYLCASSIGFPYNEQFFGPGTRLTVL.

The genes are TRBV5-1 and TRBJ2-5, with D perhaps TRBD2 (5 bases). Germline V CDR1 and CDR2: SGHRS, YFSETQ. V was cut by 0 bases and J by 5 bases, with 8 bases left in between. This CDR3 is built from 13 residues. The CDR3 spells CASSLDPGETQYF. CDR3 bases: TGCGCCAGCAGCTTGGACCCGGGGGAGACCCAGTACTTC. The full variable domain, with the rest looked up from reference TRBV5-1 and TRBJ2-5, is KAGVTQTPRYLIKTRGQQVTLSCSPISGHRSVSWYQQTPGQGLQFLFEYFSETQRNKGNFPGRFSGRQFSNSRSEMNVSTLELGDSALYLCASSLDPGETQYFGPGTRLLVL.

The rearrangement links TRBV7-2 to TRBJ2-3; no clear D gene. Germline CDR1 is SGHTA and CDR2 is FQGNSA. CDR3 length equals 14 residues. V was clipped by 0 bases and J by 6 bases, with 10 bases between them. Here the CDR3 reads CASSLAARLDTQYF. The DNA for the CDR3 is TGTGCCAGCAGCTTAGCGGCCAGACTGGATACGCAGTATTTT.

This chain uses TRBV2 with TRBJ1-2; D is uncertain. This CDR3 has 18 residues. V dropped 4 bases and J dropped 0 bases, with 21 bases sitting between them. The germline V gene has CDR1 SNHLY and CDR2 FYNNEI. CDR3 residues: CASSVKGPGFPTNYGYTF. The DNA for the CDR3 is TGTGCCAGCAGTGTTAAGGGCCCAGGATTCCCTACTAACTATGGCTACACCTTC.